This T cell receptor beta chain emerged from a study of T cells after yellow fever vaccination. Study-level points and caveats: Clonotypes appearing in both CD4 and CD8 compartments existed, and their share was small.

Deletions cut 5 bases from V and 0 bases from J, with 5 bases between. Germline CDR1 SGHTA, CDR2 FQGNSA. The CDR3 loop spans 13 amino acids. This clonotype was seen repeatedly, ten times or more. Its antigen is unknown. A process of 5'RACE template switching, which added a universal primer site and UMIs, was used to make TCR cDNA. TCRdb analysed the 5' RACE reads with MiXCR anew, one entry per CDR3 protein. The sample records fewer than 350,000 distinct CDR3 sequences, around 4.3% being singletons. Specimen: PBMCs, collected 15 days after the yellow fever booster vaccination. The receptor comes from a man aged 18 to 30 who received the YFV17D yellow fever vaccine. The genes are TRBV7-2 and TRBJ2-4; D ambiguous. The CDR3 DNA reads as TGTGCCAGCAGCGTACTAGCCAAAAACATTCAGTACTTC. Its protein is CASSVLAKNIQYF.